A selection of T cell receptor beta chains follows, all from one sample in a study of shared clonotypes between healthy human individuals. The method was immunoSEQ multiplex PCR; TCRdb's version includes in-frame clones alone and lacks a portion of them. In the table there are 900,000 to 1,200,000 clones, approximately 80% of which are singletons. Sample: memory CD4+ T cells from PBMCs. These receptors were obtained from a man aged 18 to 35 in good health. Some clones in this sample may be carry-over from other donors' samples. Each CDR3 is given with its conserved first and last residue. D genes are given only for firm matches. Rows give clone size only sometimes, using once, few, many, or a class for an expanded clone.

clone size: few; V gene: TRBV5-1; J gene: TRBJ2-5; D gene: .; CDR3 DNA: TGCGCCAGCCGCCCCACTAGCCAAGAGACCCAGTACTTC; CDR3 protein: CASRPTSQETQYF
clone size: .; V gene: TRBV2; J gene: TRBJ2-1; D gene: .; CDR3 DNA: TGTGCCAGCAGTGAATACCCTATAGGGCAGTTCTTC; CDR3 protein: CASSEYPIGQFF
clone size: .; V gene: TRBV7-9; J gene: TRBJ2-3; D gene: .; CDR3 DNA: TGTGCCAGCAGGCCATCCAGGGGGACGGGAGTCACAGATACGCAGTATTTT; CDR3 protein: CASRPSRGTGVTDTQYF
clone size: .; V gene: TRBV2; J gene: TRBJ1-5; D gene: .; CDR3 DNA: TGTGCCACCAGGGGCTGGGGCAATCAGCCCCAGCATTTT; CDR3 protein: CATRGWGNQPQHF
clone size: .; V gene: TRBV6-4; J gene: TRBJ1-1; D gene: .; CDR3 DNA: TGTGCCAGCAGTGCACGGACGGGTAACACTGAAGCTTTCTTT; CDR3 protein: CASSARTGNTEAFF
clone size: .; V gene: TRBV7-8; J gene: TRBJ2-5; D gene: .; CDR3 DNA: TGTGCCAGCAGCTTTATGGCACAGGGTGAGACCCAGTACTTC; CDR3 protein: CASSFMAQGETQYF
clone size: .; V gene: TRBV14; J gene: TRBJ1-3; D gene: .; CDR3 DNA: TGTGCCAGCAGCCTCCGGGGGGGAAGGTCTGGAAACACCATATATTTT; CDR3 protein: CASSLRGGRSGNTIYF
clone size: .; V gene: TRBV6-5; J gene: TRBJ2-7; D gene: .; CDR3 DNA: TGTGCCAGCAGTTACTCCCCCTACAGCTCCTACGAGCAGTACTTC; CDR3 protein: CASSYSPYSSYEQYF
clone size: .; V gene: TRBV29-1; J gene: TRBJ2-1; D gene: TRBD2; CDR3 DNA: TGCAGCGTTGGGAGCGGGAGTGGGAATGAGCAGTTCTTC; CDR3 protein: CSVGSGSGNEQFF
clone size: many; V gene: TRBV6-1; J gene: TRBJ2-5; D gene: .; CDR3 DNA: TGTGCCAGCAGTGAAGACCGGGTCCGGGAGACCCAGTACTTC; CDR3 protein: CASSEDRVRETQYF
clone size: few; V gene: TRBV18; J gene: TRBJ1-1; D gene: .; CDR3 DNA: TGTGCCAGCTCACAGCTGAACACTGAAGCTTTCTTT; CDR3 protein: CASSQLNTEAFF
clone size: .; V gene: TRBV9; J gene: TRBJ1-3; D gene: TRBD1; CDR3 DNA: TGTGCCAGCAGCGTAGGGACAGGGATTACTGGAAACACCATATATTTT; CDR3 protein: CASSVGTGITGNTIYF
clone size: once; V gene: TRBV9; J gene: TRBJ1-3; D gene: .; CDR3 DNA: TGTGCCAGCAGCGTAGGACACGCTAACTCTGGAAACACCATATATTTT; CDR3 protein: CASSVGHANSGNTIYF
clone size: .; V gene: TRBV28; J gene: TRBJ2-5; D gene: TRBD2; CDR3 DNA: TGTGCCAGCAGCTTAGCGGGAGCTAGTGAGACCCAGTACTTC; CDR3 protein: CASSLAGASETQYF
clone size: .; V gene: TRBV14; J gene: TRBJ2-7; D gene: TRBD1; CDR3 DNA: TGTGCCAGCAGCCTCGCCCTTGGACAGGGGCGCTACGAGCAGTACTTC; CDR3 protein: CASSLALGQGRYEQYF
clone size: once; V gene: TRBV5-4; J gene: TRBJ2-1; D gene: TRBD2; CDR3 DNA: TGTGCCAGCAGCCCGACTAGCGGACCATACAATGAGCAGTTCTTC; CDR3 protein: CASSPTSGPYNEQFF
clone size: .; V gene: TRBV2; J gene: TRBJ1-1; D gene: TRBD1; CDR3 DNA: TGTGCCAGCAGTAAGACAGGGGGACGGGAACCAAACACTGAAGCTTTCTTT; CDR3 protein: CASSKTGGREPNTEAFF
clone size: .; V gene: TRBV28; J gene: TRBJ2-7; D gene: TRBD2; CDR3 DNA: TGTGCCAGCAGTTTAGGGGGGCTAGCGGGAGGGAGGCCCTACGAGCAGTACTTC; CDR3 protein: CASSLGGLAGGRPYEQYF
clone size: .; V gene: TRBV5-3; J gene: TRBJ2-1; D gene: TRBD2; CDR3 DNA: TGTGCCAGAAGCCCTAGCGGGGCCAGCTCCTACAATGAGCAGTTCTTC; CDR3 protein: CARSPSGASSYNEQFF
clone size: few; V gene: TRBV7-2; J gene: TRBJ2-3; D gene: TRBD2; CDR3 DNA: TGTGCCAGCAGCGCGTGGACTAGCGCAGATACGCAGTATTTT; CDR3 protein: CASSAWTSADTQYF
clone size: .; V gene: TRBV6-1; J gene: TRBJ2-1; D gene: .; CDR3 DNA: TGTGCCAGCGTCATTTTACTGAGCTCCTACAATGAGCAGTTCTTC; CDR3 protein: CASVILLSSYNEQFF
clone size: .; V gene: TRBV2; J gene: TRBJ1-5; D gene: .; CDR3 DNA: TGTGCCAGCAGTGAAGTAACGGACAATCAGCCCCAGCATTTT; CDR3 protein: CASSEVTDNQPQHF
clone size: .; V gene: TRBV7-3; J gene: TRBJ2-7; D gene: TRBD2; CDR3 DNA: TGTGCCAGCAGCTTAACCGCGGGAGGGTCCTACGAGCAGTACTTC; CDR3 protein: CASSLTAGGSYEQYF
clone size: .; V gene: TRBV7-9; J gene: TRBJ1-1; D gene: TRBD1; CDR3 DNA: TGTGCCAGCAGCTTTGGGTCGGGACAGGGTGTCACTGAAGCTTTCTTT; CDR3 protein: CASSFGSGQGVTEAFF
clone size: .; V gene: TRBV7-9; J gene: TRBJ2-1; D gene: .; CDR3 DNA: TGTGCCAGCAGCTTAGCGAGGGCAGGGAATGAGCAGTTCTTC; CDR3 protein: CASSLARAGNEQFF
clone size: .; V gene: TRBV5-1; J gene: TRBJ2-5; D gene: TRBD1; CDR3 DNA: TGCGCCAGCAGCGTGTCCGGGACAGGCCAAGAGACCCAGTACTTC; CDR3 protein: CASSVSGTGQETQYF
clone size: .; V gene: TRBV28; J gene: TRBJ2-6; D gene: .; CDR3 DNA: TGTGCCAGCAGTTTTGGACTCTCTGGGGCCAACGTCCTGACTTTC; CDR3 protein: CASSFGLSGANVLTF
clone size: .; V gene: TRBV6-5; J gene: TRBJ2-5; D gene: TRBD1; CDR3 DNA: TGTGCCAGCAGTTACTCCCCGACAGGGCAAGAGACCCAGTACTTC; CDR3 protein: CASSYSPTGQETQYF
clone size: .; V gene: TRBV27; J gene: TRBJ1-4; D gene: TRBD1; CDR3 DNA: TGTGCCAGCAGGCCACAGGGGGCTGGTAATGAAAAACTGTTTTTT; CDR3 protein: CASRPQGAGNEKLFF